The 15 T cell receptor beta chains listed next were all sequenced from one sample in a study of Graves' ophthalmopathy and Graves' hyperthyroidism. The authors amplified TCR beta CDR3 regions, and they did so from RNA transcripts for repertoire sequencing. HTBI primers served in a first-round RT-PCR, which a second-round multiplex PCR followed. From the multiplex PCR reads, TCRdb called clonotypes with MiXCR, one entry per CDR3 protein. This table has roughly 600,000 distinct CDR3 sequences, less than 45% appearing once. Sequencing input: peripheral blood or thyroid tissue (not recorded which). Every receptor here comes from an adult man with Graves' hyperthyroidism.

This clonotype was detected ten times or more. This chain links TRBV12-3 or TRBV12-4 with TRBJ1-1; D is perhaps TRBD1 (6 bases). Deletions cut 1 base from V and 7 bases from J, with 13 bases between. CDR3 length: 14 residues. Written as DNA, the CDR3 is TGTGCCAGCAGTTTAGGCGGGGGGCGCGGTGAAGCTTTCTTT. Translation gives CASSLGGGRGEAFF.

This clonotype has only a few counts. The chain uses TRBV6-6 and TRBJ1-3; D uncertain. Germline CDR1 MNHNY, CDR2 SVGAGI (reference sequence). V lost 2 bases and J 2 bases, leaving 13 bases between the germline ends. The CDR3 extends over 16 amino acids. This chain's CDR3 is CASSYARNLAGNTIYF. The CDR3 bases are TGTGCCAGCAGTTACGCCCGGAATCTAGCTGGAAACACCATATATTTT.

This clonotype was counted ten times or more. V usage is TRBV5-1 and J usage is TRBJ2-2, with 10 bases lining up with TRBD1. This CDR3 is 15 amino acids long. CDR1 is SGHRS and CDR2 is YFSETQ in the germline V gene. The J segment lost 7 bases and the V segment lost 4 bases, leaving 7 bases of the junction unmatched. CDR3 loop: CASSRPGQGIGELFF. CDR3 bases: TGCGCCAGCAGCCGGCCGGGACAGGGGATCGGGGAGCTGTTTTTT.

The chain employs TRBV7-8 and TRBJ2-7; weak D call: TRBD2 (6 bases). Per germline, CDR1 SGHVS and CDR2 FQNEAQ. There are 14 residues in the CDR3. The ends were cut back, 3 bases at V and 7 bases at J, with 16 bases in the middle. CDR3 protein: CASSFERVYNEQYF. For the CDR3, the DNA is TGTGCCAGCAGCTTTGAGCGGGTATACAATGAGCAGTACTTC.

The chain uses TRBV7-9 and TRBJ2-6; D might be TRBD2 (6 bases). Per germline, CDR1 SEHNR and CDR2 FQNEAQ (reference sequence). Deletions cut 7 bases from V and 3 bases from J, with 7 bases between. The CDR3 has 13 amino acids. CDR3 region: CASTGGGANVLTF. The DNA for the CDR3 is TGTGCCAGCACCGGGGGTGGGGCCAACGTCCTGACTTTC.

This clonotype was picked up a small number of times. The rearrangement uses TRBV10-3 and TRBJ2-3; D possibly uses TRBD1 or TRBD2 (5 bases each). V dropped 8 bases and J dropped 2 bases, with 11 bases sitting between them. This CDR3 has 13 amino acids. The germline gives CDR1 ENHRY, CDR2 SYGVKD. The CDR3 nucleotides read TGTGCCATCGGGACGGGCTCCACAGATACGCAGTATTTT. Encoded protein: CAIGTGSTDTQYF.

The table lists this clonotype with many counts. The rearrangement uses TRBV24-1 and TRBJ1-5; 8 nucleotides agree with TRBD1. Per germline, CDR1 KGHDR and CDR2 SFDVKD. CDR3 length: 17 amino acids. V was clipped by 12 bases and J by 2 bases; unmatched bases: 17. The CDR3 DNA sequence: TGTGCCCCTCATTGGACAGGGTATCGGCGTGGCAATCAGCCCCAGCATTTT. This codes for CAPHWTGYRRGNQPQHF.

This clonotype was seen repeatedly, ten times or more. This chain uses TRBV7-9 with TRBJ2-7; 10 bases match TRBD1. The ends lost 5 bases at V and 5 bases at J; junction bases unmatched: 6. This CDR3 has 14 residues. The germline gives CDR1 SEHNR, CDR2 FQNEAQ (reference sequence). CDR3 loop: CASSRWDRGHEQYF. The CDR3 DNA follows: TGTGCCAGCAGCCGCTGGGACAGGGGCCACGAGCAGTACTTC. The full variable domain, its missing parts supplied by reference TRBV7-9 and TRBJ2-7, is DTGVSQNPRHKITKRGQNVTFRCDPISEHNRLYWYRQTLGQGPEFLTYFQNEAQLEKSRLLSDRFSAERPKGSFSTLEIQRTEQGDSAMYLCASSRWDRGHEQYFGPGTRLTVT.

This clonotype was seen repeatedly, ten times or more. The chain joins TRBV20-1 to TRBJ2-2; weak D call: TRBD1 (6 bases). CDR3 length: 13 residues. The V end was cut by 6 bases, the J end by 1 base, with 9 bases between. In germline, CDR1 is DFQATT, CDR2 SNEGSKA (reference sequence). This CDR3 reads CSAPGQNTGELFF. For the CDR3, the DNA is TGCAGTGCACCGGGACAGAACACCGGGGAGCTGTTTTTT.

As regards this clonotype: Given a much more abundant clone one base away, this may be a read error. The CDR3 reads CATSRDKYRDRSFERLFF. The CDR3, as DNA: TGTGCCACCAGCAGAGATAAATATCGGGACAGGTCTTTTGAAAGACTGTTTTTT. The V call is TRBV15, the J call TRBJ1-4; TRBD1 aligns across 8 bases. The germline V gene has CDR1 LNHNV and CDR2 YYDKDF (reference sequence). CDR3 length: 18 residues.

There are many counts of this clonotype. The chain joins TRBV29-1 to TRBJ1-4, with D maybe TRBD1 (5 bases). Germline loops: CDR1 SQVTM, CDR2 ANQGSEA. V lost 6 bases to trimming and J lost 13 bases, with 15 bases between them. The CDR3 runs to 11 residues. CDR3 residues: CSVIGRDGLFF. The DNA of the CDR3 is TGCAGCGTCATTGGCAGGGACGGACTGTTTTTT. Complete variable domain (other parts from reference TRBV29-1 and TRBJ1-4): SAVISQKPSRDICQRGTSLTIQCQVDSQVTMMFWYRQQPGQSLTLIATANQGSEATYESGFVIDKFPISRPNLTFSTLTVSNMSPEDSSIYLCSVIGRDGLFFGSGTQLSVL.

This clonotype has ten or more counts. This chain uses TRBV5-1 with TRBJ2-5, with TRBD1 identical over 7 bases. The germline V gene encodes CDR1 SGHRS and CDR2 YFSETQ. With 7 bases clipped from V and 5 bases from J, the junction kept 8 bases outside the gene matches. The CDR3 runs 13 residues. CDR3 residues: CASARQGRETQYF. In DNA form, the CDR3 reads TGCGCCAGCGCTAGACAGGGTCGGGAGACCCAGTACTTC.

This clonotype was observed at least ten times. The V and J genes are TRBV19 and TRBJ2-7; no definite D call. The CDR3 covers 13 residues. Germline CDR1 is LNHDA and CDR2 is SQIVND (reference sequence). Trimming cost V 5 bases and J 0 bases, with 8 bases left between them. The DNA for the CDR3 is TGTGCCAGTAGTCAATACGGCTCCTACGAGCAGTACTTC. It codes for CASSQYGSYEQYF.

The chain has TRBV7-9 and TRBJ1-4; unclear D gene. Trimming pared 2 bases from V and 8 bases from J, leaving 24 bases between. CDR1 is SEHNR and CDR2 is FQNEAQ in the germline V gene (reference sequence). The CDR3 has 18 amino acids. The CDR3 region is CASSLFGSTSGPTEKLFF. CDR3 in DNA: TGTGCCAGCAGCTTATTTGGGAGCACCTCGGGCCCTACAGAAAAACTGTTTTTT.

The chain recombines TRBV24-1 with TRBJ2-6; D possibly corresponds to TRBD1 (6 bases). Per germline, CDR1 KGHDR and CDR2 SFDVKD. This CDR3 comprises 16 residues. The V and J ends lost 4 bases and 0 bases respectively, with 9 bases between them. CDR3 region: CATSDPTGSGANVLTF. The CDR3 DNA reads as TGTGCCACCAGTGACCCGACAGGCTCTGGGGCCAACGTCCTGACTTTC.